The 22 T cell receptor beta chains reported below all come from one sample, sequenced in a study of blood T cell repertoires in COVID-19. Generated by immunoSEQ multiplex PCR, the TCRdb table keeps only in-frame clones and is missing some. Here the sample spans 270,000 or so clones, roughly 90% being singletons. Sample: PBMCs or T cells enriched from blood (not recorded which). These receptors were collected from a woman aged 40 to 50 with acute COVID-19.

The rearrangement joins TRBV12-3 or TRBV12-4 to TRBJ1-2; 7 bases line up with TRBD1. Trimming at V came to 4 bases and at J to 8 bases, leaving 7 bases not matched to a gene. CDR3 length equals 13 residues. The CDR3, as DNA: TGTGCCAGCAGTTGGGACAGAAAGGAGGGCTACACCTTC. Its translation is CASSWDRKEGYTF.

About this clone itself: Other DNA variants within this sample encode the same CDR3. The chain carries TRBV2 and TRBJ1-5; D unresolved. Looked up from germline, CDR1 is SNHLY and CDR2 is FYNNEI. V was clipped by 1 base and J by 4 bases, with 5 bases between them. This CDR3 is 13 amino acids long. CDR3 sequence reads: CASSEDRNQPQHF. The CDR3 DNA reads as TGTGCCAGCAGTGAAGACAGAAATCAGCCCCAGCATTTT.

This clone showed up just once. The genes are TRBV18 and TRBJ1-5, with 7 bases that match TRBD1. This CDR3 contains 15 residues. The trim removed 6 bases at V and 7 bases at J, leaving 12 bases unmatched. From germline, CDR1 is KGHSH and CDR2 LQKENI. The CDR3 is CASSPGGPGGQPQHF. CDR3 nucleotide sequence: TGTGCCAGCTCCCCGGGTGGGCCAGGGGGGCAGCCCCAGCATTTT.

This rearrangement joins TRBV11-2 to TRBJ2-1; D is uncertain. Trimming removed 4 bases from V and 8 bases from J, with 9 bases in between. Germline V gene sequence: CDR1 SGHAT, CDR2 FQNNGV. This CDR3 comprises 12 residues. This CDR3 is CASSWATDEQFF. DNA for the CDR3: TGTGCCAGCAGCTGGGCGACCGATGAGCAGTTCTTC.

The chain joins TRBV19 to TRBJ2-5; D is possibly TRBD1 (5 bases). This CDR3 comprises 15 residues. Deletions cut 5 bases from V and 0 bases from J, with 13 bases between. In germline, CDR1 is LNHDA, CDR2 SQIVND (reference sequence). Here the CDR3 DNA reads TGTGCCAGTAGTCCGACAGTGGGGTACCAAGAGACCCAGTACTTC. It specifies CASSPTVGYQETQYF.

The chain uses TRBV10-3 and TRBJ1-5, with D perhaps TRBD1 (6 bases). This CDR3 comprises 14 residues. Germline V CDR1 and CDR2: ENHRY, SYGVKD. The V end was cut by 3 bases, the J end by 1 base, with 7 bases between. CDR3 bases: TGTGCCATCAGTGACGGACAGAGCAATCAGCCCCAGCATTTT. It encodes CAISDGQSNQPQHF.

This clone has only one observation. The rearrangement joins TRBV30 to TRBJ1-5, with D uncertain. Germline CDR1 is GTSNPN and CDR2 is SVGIG (reference sequence). The CDR3 spans 12 residues. The ends were cut back, 2 bases at V and 15 bases at J, with 17 bases in the middle. DNA for the CDR3: TGTGCCTGGAGTCAACAGAATTCGCCAGGGCATTTT. It translates to CAWSQQNSPGHF.

This chain links TRBV28 with TRBJ1-5; D is unclear. V was pared by 4 bases and J by 7 bases, with 17 bases between. The germline V gene encodes CDR1 MDHEN and CDR2 SYDVKM. The CDR3 runs to 15 residues. DNA for the CDR3: TGTGCCAGCAGTTACCAGACCGCGGCTATCCAGCCCCAGCATTTT. Protein product: CASSYQTAAIQPQHF.

Here the CDR3 reads CASNFGDRDNSPLHF. The CDR3 DNA reads as TGTGCCAGCAACTTCGGGGACAGGGATAATTCACCCCTCCACTTT. V is TRBV28 and J is TRBJ1-6; 9 nucleotides align to TRBD1. The J segment lost 5 bases and the V segment lost 7 bases, leaving 6 bases of the junction unmatched. The germline CDR1 and CDR2 sequences are MDHEN and SYDVKM. This CDR3 has 15 amino acids.

The J gene is TRBJ1-6, the V gene TRBV6-5; D is unresolved. The germline V and J ends were trimmed by 2 bases and 10 bases, with 18 bases remaining between them. In germline, CDR1 is MNHEY, CDR2 SVGAGI. CDR3 size: 16 residues. The CDR3 DNA reads as TGTGCCAGCAGTTACCGTGAGGGCAGTCGGATATCACCCCTCCACTTT. Amino acid sequence: CASSYREGSRISPLHF.

This chain links TRBV7-6 with TRBJ1-5; a possible D gene is TRBD1 (6 bases). Between the trimmed V and J ends, which lost 0 bases and 9 bases, there was a span of 12 bases. This CDR3 has 14 residues. CDR1 is SGHVS and CDR2 is FNYEAQ in the germline V gene. CDR3 DNA sequence: TGTGCCAGCAGCTTAGCACAGGGCGCTTCGCCCCAGCATTTT. This codes for CASSLAQGASPQHF.

The chain joins TRBV28 to TRBJ1-1; D call uncertain. The CDR3 length is 14 residues. Germline CDR1 reads MDHEN; CDR2 reads SYDVKM. V lost 6 bases and J lost 4, with 15 bases in between. CDR3 sequence reads: CASSQTLPSTEAFF. The CDR3 DNA sequence: TGTGCCAGCAGCCAGACTCTCCCGAGCACTGAAGCTTTCTTT.

The genes are TRBV18 and TRBJ1-2, with D tentatively TRBD1 (5 bases). The CDR3 length is 16 residues. The V and J ends lost 3 bases and 5 bases respectively, with 19 bases between them. CDR1 and CDR2 (germline): KGHSH, LQKENI. CDR3 DNA sequence: TGTGCCAGCTCACCTGCTCAGGGACTCCTAAGTTATGGCTACACCTTC. Amino acid sequence: CASSPAQGLLSYGYTF.

The gene calls are TRBV7-6 and TRBJ1-1; D uncertain. Germline lookup yields CDR1 SGHVS and CDR2 FNYEAQ. With 1 base removed from V and 3 bases from J, the gap between germline ends came to 6 bases. The CDR3 extends over 13 amino acids. The DNA for the CDR3 is TGTGCCAGCAGCTTAGAGCAGGACACTGAAGCTTTCTTT. As protein: CASSLEQDTEAFF.

This clone came up once. The V call is TRBV12-3 or TRBV12-4, the J call TRBJ1-1; TRBD1 aligns across 8 bases. The CDR3 loop spans 13 amino acids. V dropped 6 bases and J dropped 7; count of bases not matched to a gene: 7. The DNA of the CDR3 is TGTGCCAGCAGAGGACAGGGAGGGGATGAAGCTTTCTTT. It yields the protein CASRGQGGDEAFF.

This CDR3 reads CASSVEAGAKTQYF. The CDR3 DNA follows: TGTGCCAGCAGCGTAGAAGCGGGAGCGAAGACCCAGTACTTC. The chain employs TRBV9 and TRBJ2-5; 8 nucleotides line up with TRBD2. This CDR3 spans 14 amino acids. Trimming took 0 bases from V and 6 from J; bases not matched to a gene: 4. Germline V gene data show CDR1 as SGDLS and CDR2 as YYNGEE. The whole variable domain, remainder taken from reference TRBV9 and TRBJ2-5, is DSGVTQTPKHLITATGQRVTLRCSPRSGDLSVYWYQQSLDQGLQFLIQYYNGEERAKGNILERFSAQQFPDLHSELNLSSLELGDSALYFCASSVEAGAKTQYFGPGTRLLVL.

This chain connects TRBV3-1 (or the pseudogene TRBV3-2) to TRBJ2-1, with TRBD2 matching 7 bases. Germline V gene data show CDR1 as LGHDT and CDR2 as YNNKEL (reference sequence). The V and J ends lost 4 bases and 2 bases, in that order; junction bases with no gene match: 8. The CDR3 has 16 residues. The CDR3 loop is CASSRTTSTTYNEQFF. The CDR3 coding sequence is TGTGCCAGCAGCCGAACGACTAGCACGACCTACAATGAGCAGTTCTTC.

J is TRBJ1-1 and V is TRBV30; the D gene is possibly TRBD1 (5 bases). The CDR3 covers 16 residues. V was cut by 5 bases and J by 1 base, with 20 bases left in between. The V gene's germline CDR1 is GTSNPN and CDR2 SVGIG (reference sequence). As DNA, the CDR3 is TGTGCCTGGTTCCTGCCCTACCGGGGGGAGAACACTGAAGCTTTCTTT. Translated: CAWFLPYRGENTEAFF.

The gene calls are TRBV7-9 and TRBJ1-4, with unresolved D. The germline V gene encodes CDR1 SEHNR and CDR2 FQNEAQ (reference sequence). V shed 7 bases and J shed 0 bases, with 15 bases lying between them. This CDR3 region has 16 residues. The CDR3 bases are TGTGCCAGCACCGCCCTAGGACTTGCAACTAATGAAAAACTGTTTTTT. It yields the protein CASTALGLATNEKLFF.

The V gene is TRBV24-1, the J gene TRBJ2-1; 8 bases map to TRBD1. Germline-derived CDR1 and CDR2 are KGHDR and SFDVKD. This CDR3 is built from 16 residues. The trim removed 2 bases at V and 7 bases at J, leaving 9 bases unmatched. This CDR3 is CATSDSTRGHGNEQFF. In nucleotides, the CDR3 is TGTGCCACCAGTGATTCAACCAGGGGGCATGGGAATGAGCAGTTCTTC.

J is TRBJ1-4 and V is TRBV5-1, with 9 bases matching TRBD1. V dropped 2 bases and J dropped 8; count of bases not matched to a gene: 4. Germline loops: CDR1 SGHRS, CDR2 YFSETQ. The CDR3 totals 14 residues. Here the CDR3 reads CASSFGTGKEKLFF. CDR3 nucleotides: TGCGCCAGCAGCTTCGGGACAGGGAAGGAAAAACTGTTTTTT.

The gene calls are TRBV9 and TRBJ2-7, with TRBD1 matching 8 bases. Germline CDR1 SGDLS, CDR2 YYNGEE. The CDR3 sequence is 14 residues long. The junction had 6 bases not matched to a gene; V was cut back by 1 base and J by 6 bases. CDR3 sequence reads: CASSVSQGAGEQYF. The DNA for the CDR3 is TGTGCCAGCAGCGTAAGTCAGGGGGCCGGCGAGCAGTACTTC.